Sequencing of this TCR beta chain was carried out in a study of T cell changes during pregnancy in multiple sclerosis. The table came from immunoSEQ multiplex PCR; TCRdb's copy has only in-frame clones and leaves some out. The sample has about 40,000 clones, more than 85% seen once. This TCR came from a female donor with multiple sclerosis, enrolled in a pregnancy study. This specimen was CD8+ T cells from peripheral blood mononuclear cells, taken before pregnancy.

The CDR3: CASSLSSGGRRSEAFF. The CDR3 DNA follows: TGTGCCAGCAGCTTGAGTAGCGGGGGGCGCAGGTCTGAAGCTTTCTTT. The J gene is TRBJ1-1, the V gene TRBV5-6; weak D call: TRBD1 (6 bases). The CDR3 spans 16 residues. The germline gives CDR1 SGHDT, CDR2 YYEEEE. V was cut by 1 base and J by 6 bases, with 19 bases left in between.